The 7 T cell receptor beta chains presented below share a single source sample, sequenced in a study of cytomegalovirus exposure and HLA in healthy donors. PCR primers comprised 60 Vbeta and 13 Jbeta primers. The table came from immunoSEQ multiplex PCR; TCRdb's copy has only in-frame clones and leaves some out. The repertoire holds about 31,000 clones, with around nine tenths as singletons. The source material was PBMCs. These receptors were obtained from a boy between 5 and 17 years old in good health and CMV-seronegative.

The chain carries TRBV7-2 and TRBJ2-3; no clear D. Germline values: CDR1 SGHTA, CDR2 FQGNSA. The CDR3 consists of 12 residues. Trimming took 5 bases from V and 0 from J, leaving 3 bases between them. The CDR3 coding sequence is TGTGCCAGCAGCCAGAGCACAGATACGCAGTATTTT. The encoded protein is CASSQSTDTQYF.

The chain employs TRBV13 and TRBJ2-7; TRBD2 might be the D (7 bases). CDR1 is PRHDT, CDR2 FYEKMQ, per germline (reference sequence). The CDR3 is 17 amino acids. V lost 8 bases, J lost 5 bases, and 28 bases lay in between. CDR3 nucleotide sequence: TGTGCCAGCTTAGCGCAAAGTGGGGGGGGCCCGTTCCACGAGCAGTACTTC. This sequence encodes CASLAQSGGGPFHEQYF.

V gene TRBV7-9 combines with J gene TRBJ2-1, with 9 bases lining up with TRBD1. CDR1 and CDR2 from the germline V gene are SEHNR and FQNEAQ (reference sequence). This CDR3 is built from 17 residues. Germline trimming cut 4 bases from V and 5 bases from J; bases unmatched to any gene: 12. The CDR3: CASSSRDRVKEDNEQFF. The CDR3 DNA follows: TGTGCCAGCAGCTCCCGGGACAGGGTAAAGGAGGACAATGAGCAGTTCTTC.

The V and J genes are TRBV28 and TRBJ1-2; 8 positions match TRBD1. Losses at the gene ends were 8 bases for V and 3 bases for J; bases not matched to a gene: 2. Looked up from germline, CDR1 is MDHEN and CDR2 is SYDVKM. This CDR3 contains 12 residues. Written as DNA, the CDR3 is TGTGCCAGCCAGGACAGGGACTATGGCTACACCTTC. Amino acids: CASQDRDYGYTF.

The chain recombines TRBV28 with TRBJ1-5; TRBD1 matches 8 bases. The CDR3 is 16 amino acids. After removal of 5 bases from V and 0 bases from J, the junction contained 6 bases not matched to a gene. CDR1 and CDR2 (germline): MDHEN, SYDVKM. CDR3 in amino acids: CASSPRTGSSNQPQHF. CDR3 in DNA: TGTGCCAGCAGTCCCAGGACAGGGAGTAGCAATCAGCCCCAGCATTTT. Full variable domain (rest looked up from reference TRBV28 and TRBJ1-5): DVKVTQSSRYLVKRTGEKVFLECVQDMDHENMFWYRQDPGLGLRLIYFSYDVKMKEKGDIPEGYSVSREKKERFSLILESASTNQTSMYLCASSPRTGSSNQPQHFGDGTRLSIL.

This chain connects TRBV6-1 to TRBJ1-1; TRBD1 matches at 9 bases. CDR3 length equals 15 residues. The germline V gene has CDR1 MNHNS and CDR2 SASEGT. Losses at the gene ends were 4 bases for V and 3 bases for J; bases not matched to a gene: 6. The CDR3 DNA reads TGTGCCAGCAGTGGCTACAGGGGGCCGTACACTGAAGCTTTCTTT. This gives the protein CASSGYRGPYTEAFF.

The chain employs TRBV10-3 and TRBJ1-3, with TRBD1 matching over 7 bases. V trimming: 2 bases; J trimming: 0 bases; junction bases outside the gene matches: 7. Germline V gives CDR1 ENHRY, CDR2 SYGVKD. CDR3 length: 17 amino acids. DNA for the CDR3: TGTGCCATCAGTGAGCCCCCGGGACAGAGCTCTGGAAACACCATATATTTT. The encoded protein is CAISEPPGQSSGNTIYF.